Listed here are 21 T cell receptor beta chains from one sample, sequenced in a study of cytomegalovirus exposure and HLA in healthy donors (dated by TCRdb to about 2017). Libraries were made using the immunoSEQ multiplex PCR assay. This is the immuneACCESS table as TCRdb keeps it, with only in-frame sequences that have V and J called. A part of the clones is gone; compared with another copy, unresolved V genes explain less than half, and the rest is unexplained. Across this sample there are over 120,000 clones, with about 94% seen only once. The ten most abundant clones make up over 1.5% of the sample. Sequenced: PBMCs. Receptors originate from a man in his late teens or twenties in good health and CMV-seropositive.

This sequence joins TRBV21-1 and TRBJ2-5; the table's D call, TRBD1, has no DNA check behind it. TRBV21-1 is a documented pseudogene. This CDR3 region has 16 residues. The CDR3: CASSTPQQGPQETQYF. The CDR3 DNA sequence: TGTGCCAGCAGCACCCCTCAACAGGGACCCCAAGAGACCCAGTACTTC.

The chain combines TRBV5-1 with TRBJ1-5; possibly TRBD1 for D (5 bases). Trimming removed 3 bases from V and 3 bases from J, with 13 bases in between. The CDR3 covers 15 residues. Germline lookup yields CDR1 SGHRS and CDR2 YFSETQ. CDR3 in amino acids: CASSSRGGNNQPQHF. CDR3 coding DNA: TGCGCCAGCAGCTCTAGGGGTGGAAACAATCAGCCCCAGCATTTT.

This chain connects TRBV7-6 to TRBJ2-3, with 9 nucleotides matching TRBD1. Germline CDR1 reads SGHVS; CDR2 reads FNYEAQ. The CDR3 runs 16 residues. V trimming: 5 bases; J trimming: 4 bases; junction bases outside the gene matches: 10. CDR3 protein: CASSLAVTGGADTQYF. The CDR3 DNA is TGTGCCAGCAGCCTCGCAGTAACAGGGGGCGCAGATACGCAGTATTTT.

The chain combines TRBV5-4 with TRBJ1-3, with D perhaps TRBD1 (5 bases). Trimming removed 1 base from V and 5 bases from J, with 13 bases in between. The CDR3 covers 15 residues. The germline V gene has CDR1 SGHNT and CDR2 YYREEE (reference sequence). CDR3 sequence: CASSLSTGGRNTIYF. CDR3 coding DNA: TGTGCCAGCAGCTTGAGTACGGGGGGTCGAAACACCATATATTTT.

V is TRBV2 and J is TRBJ2-1; D is ambiguous. Deletions cut 2 bases from V and 5 bases from J, with 13 bases between. Germline V lookup: CDR1 SNHLY, CDR2 FYNNEI. The CDR3 has 15 residues. The CDR3 sequence: CASSELRLANNEQFF. The CDR3 region has the DNA TGTGCCAGCAGTGAATTGAGACTGGCTAACAATGAGCAGTTCTTC.

J is TRBJ2-5 and V is TRBV13; 7 bases map to TRBD2. The V gene's germline CDR1 is PRHDT and CDR2 FYEKMQ (reference sequence). V shed 3 bases, J shed 5 bases, and the junction held 6 bases outside the gene matches. This CDR3 spans 14 amino acids. For the CDR3, the DNA is TGTGCCAGCAGCTTGGGCGGGAGTAATGAGACCCAGTACTTC. It encodes CASSLGGSNETQYF. Full variable domain (missing parts from reference TRBV13 and TRBJ2-5): AAGVIQSPRHLIKEKRETATLKCYPIPRHDTVYWYQQGPGQDPQFLISFYEKMQSDKGSIPDRFSAQQFSDYHSELNMSSLELGDSALYFCASSLGGSNETQYFGPGTRLLVL.

The chain couples TRBV6-4 to TRBJ2-1; maybe TRBD2 (6 bases). The CDR3 length is 15 residues. The V end was cut by 5 bases, the J end by 0 bases, with 11 bases between. Germline-derived CDR1 and CDR2 are MRHNA and SNTAGT. CDR3 in amino acids: CASSIDGSSYNEQFF. The CDR3 nucleotides are TGTGCCAGCAGTATCGACGGGAGCTCCTACAATGAGCAGTTCTTC.

The V gene is TRBV19, the J gene TRBJ1-6; the D is unclear. The CDR3 covers 15 residues. CDR1 and CDR2 from the germline V gene are LNHDA and SQIVND (reference sequence). Trimming took off 7 bases at V and 5 bases at J, with 15 bases between the two ends. The CDR3 region has the DNA TGTGCCAGTACCCCAGTGGCCGCCGATAATTCACCCCTCCACTTT. It translates to CASTPVAADNSPLHF.

The chain combines TRBV5-1 with TRBJ1-1; 7 nucleotides agree with TRBD1. CDR1 and CDR2 (germline): SGHRS, YFSETQ. Trimming removed 5 bases from V and 0 bases from J; junction bases left unmatched: 4. CDR3 length: 14 amino acids. The CDR3 loop is CASSRDSMNTEAFF. CDR3 bases: TGCGCCAGCAGTCGGGACAGCATGAACACTGAAGCTTTCTTT.

V and J are TRBV15 and TRBJ2-3; the D is unclear. The CDR3 has 16 amino acids. V lost 5 bases, J lost 0 bases, and 15 bases lay in between. Germline assignment: CDR1 LNHNV and CDR2 YYDKDF (reference sequence). In nucleotides, the CDR3 is TGTGCCACCAGCCGGAACCAGGCCAGCAGCACAGATACGCAGTATTTT. It encodes CATSRNQASSTDTQYF.

V is TRBV5-6 and J is TRBJ2-7; maybe TRBD1 (6 bases). CDR1 SGHDT and CDR2 YYEEEE come from the germline V gene. The CDR3 is made up of 14 amino acids. V was shortened by 4 bases and J by 1 base, with 12 bases between the two germline ends. The CDR3 nucleotides are TGTGCCAGCAGCAGGGACACGCGGTCCTACGAGCAGTACTTC. Translating gives CASSRDTRSYEQYF.

The gene calls are TRBV10-3 and TRBJ2-1; 12 bases are a match to TRBD2. The trim removed 6 bases at V and 10 bases at J, leaving 10 bases unmatched. Germline V gives CDR1 ENHRY, CDR2 SYGVKD. The CDR3 has 15 residues. The CDR3: CAIRSGTSGSKEQFF. The DNA of the CDR3 is TGTGCCATCAGATCCGGGACTAGCGGGTCTAAAGAGCAGTTCTTC.

This rearrangement joins TRBV18 to TRBJ2-3; maybe TRBD1 (5 bases). Looked up from germline, CDR1 is KGHSH and CDR2 is LQKENI. There are 15 residues in the CDR3. Trimming shortened V by 6 bases and J by 1 base, and 14 bases separated the two germline ends. CDR3 sequence (DNA): TGTGCCAGCTCGACCCAGGCAGGGCGCACAGATACGCAGTATTTT. Residues: CASSTQAGRTDTQYF. The full variable domain, in which reference TRBV18 and TRBJ2-3 provide the parts outside the CDR3, is NAGVMQNPRHLVRRRGQEARLRCSPMKGHSHVYWYRQLPEEGLKFMVYLQKENIIDESGMPKERFSAEFPKEGPSILRIQQVVRGDSAAYFCASSTQAGRTDTQYFGPGTRLTVL.

The chain uses TRBV9 and TRBJ2-3; D possibly corresponds to TRBD1 (5 bases). Germline V gene data show CDR1 as SGDLS and CDR2 as YYNGEE. The CDR3 loop spans 14 amino acids. The germline V and J ends were trimmed by 3 bases and 4 bases, with 12 bases remaining between them. In nucleotides, the CDR3 is TGTGCCAGCAGCGGCAGGGCATCAGCAGATACGCAGTATTTT. Its protein product is CASSGRASADTQYF.

The chain is built from TRBV28 and TRBJ2-7; 11 positions agree with TRBD1. From germline, CDR1 is MDHEN and CDR2 SYDVKM. After removal of 2 bases from V and 2 bases from J, the junction contained 2 bases not matched to a gene. The CDR3 is made up of 15 amino acids. CDR3 amino acids: CASSLPGQGAYEQYF. The CDR3 nucleotides read TGTGCCAGCAGTTTACCGGGACAGGGGGCCTACGAGCAGTACTTC.

V usage is TRBV28 and J usage is TRBJ1-1; D perhaps matches TRBD1 (6 bases). Germline CDR1 reads MDHEN; CDR2 reads SYDVKM. The CDR3 runs 15 residues. Trimming left V 10 bases short and J 0 bases short, with 18 bases between. As DNA, the CDR3 is TGTGCCACCTTCCGCGCAGGGGTTATGAACACTGAAGCTTTCTTT. Its protein product is CATFRAGVMNTEAFF.

The gene calls are TRBV10-1 and TRBJ1-2; TRBD1 might be the D (6 bases). Trimming removed 5 bases at V and 2 bases at J, with 15 bases between. The CDR3 has 15 residues. The V gene's germline CDR1 is WNHNN and CDR2 SYGVQD (reference sequence). CDR3 bases: TGCGCCAGCAGTTCCCACCGCGACAGGAACTATGGCTACACCTTC. Amino acid sequence: CASSSHRDRNYGYTF.

The V gene is TRBV28, the J gene TRBJ2-7; 10 bases are shared with TRBD2. The CDR3 sequence is 14 residues long. Per the germline V gene, CDR1 is MDHEN and CDR2 is SYDVKM. With V trimmed by 3 bases and J by 5 bases, 4 bases remained unmatched. Here the CDR3 reads CASSFLAGAHEQYF. The CDR3 DNA reads TGTGCCAGCAGTTTCCTAGCGGGAGCCCACGAGCAGTACTTC.

This chain connects TRBV5-6 to TRBJ1-1, with TRBD1 matching over 11 bases. The V gene end was trimmed by 4 bases and the J gene end by 5 bases; junction bases not matched to a gene: 10. From germline, CDR1 is SGHDT and CDR2 YYEEEE. This CDR3 is built from 16 residues. CDR3 nucleotide sequence: TGTGCCAGCAGCCCCAGGACAGGGGGCGCCCGGACTGAAGCTTTCTTT. Translated: CASSPRTGGARTEAFF.

The CDR3 region is CASSEGAGGRSNQPQHF. For the CDR3, the DNA is TGTGCCAGCAGTGAAGGGGCGGGAGGAAGAAGCAATCAGCCCCAGCATTTT. The rearrangement uses TRBV6-1 and TRBJ1-5; D gene uncertain. This CDR3 has 17 residues. The V gene lost 1 base and the J gene lost 1 base, with 14 bases spanning the gap. Germline CDR1 MNHNS, CDR2 SASEGT.

The chain has TRBV5-1 and TRBJ1-2; D unresolved. Deletions cut 0 bases from V and 4 bases from J, with 13 bases between. This CDR3 has 15 amino acids. The V gene's germline CDR1 is SGHRS and CDR2 YFSETQ. The CDR3 loop is CASSLVATGGYGYTF. The CDR3, as DNA: TGCGCCAGCAGCTTGGTGGCAACCGGAGGCTATGGCTACACCTTC.